This T cell receptor beta chain was obtained from a study of cytotoxic CD8 clonotypes in ibrutinib-treated CLL. This CDR3 contains 14 residues. Trimming cost V 4 bases and J 3 bases; bases outside gene matches: 2. Per the germline V gene, CDR1 is MNHEY and CDR2 is SMNVEV (reference sequence). Some clones are missing from TCRdb's copy, which holds only in-frame ones; the method was immunoSEQ multiplex PCR. This sample carries about 140,000 clones, around 77% of them seen once, and the ten largest clones take around 30%. The chain couples TRBV27 to TRBJ2-7; 11 bases agree with TRBD1. The sample in question was PBMCs, obtained after 12 months of ibrutinib treatment. The sequence was obtained from a human donor with chronic lymphocytic leukemia. The CDR3 is CASSWTGGVYEQYF. CDR3 nucleotide sequence: TGTGCCAGCAGTTGGACAGGGGGCGTCTACGAGCAGTACTTC.